The rows below give T cell receptor beta chains drawn from one sample of a study of identical twins. TCRdb called the 5' RACE reads again in MiXCR, with one record for every CDR3 protein. The data contain about 690,000 distinct CDR3 sequences, over 20% of them singletons. Another study also made use of these data, one on T cells expressing NK-cell markers.

The source material was PBMCs. The source is a woman aged 18-29 years in good health. Both conserved end residues are part of each CDR3. Each record gives: clone size, V gene, J gene, D gene, CDR3 protein, CDR3 DNA. The D gene is left open where the match is weak. Some rows have no size entry. The others give once, few or many, or a class for an expanded clone.

many	TRBV4-3	TRBJ2-3	NA	CASSRGTTDTQYF	TGCGCCAGCAGCCGGGGGACTACAGATACGCAGTATTTT
NA	TRBV6-5	TRBJ1-2	NA	CASSYKGNGYTF	TGTGCCAGCAGTTACAAGGGAAATGGCTACACCTTC
NA	TRBV9	TRBJ2-1	TRBD1	CASSKGQVYNEQFF	TGTGCCAGCAGCAAGGGACAGGTTTACAATGAGCAGTTCTTC
NA	TRBV20-1	TRBJ1-2	TRBD1	CSAKGTGLYSTF	TGCAGTGCTAAAGGGACAGGCCTATATAGCACCTTC
NA	TRBV6-5	TRBJ2-7	NA	CASSYSGGGGYEQYF	TGTGCCAGCAGTTACTCGGGAGGGGGGGGCTACGAGCAGTACTTC
few	TRBV12-3/TRBV12-4	TRBJ2-3	NA	CASSAPGDTQYF	TGTGCCAGCAGTGCCCCAGGGGATACGCAGTATTTT
NA	TRBV10-3	TRBJ1-5	TRBD1	CAISGQGAEQPQHF	TGTGCCATCAGTGGTCAGGGGGCGGAACAGCCCCAGCATTTT
NA	TRBV10-3	TRBJ2-5	TRBD1	CAISDLGQGEVAQYF	TGTGCCATCAGTGACCTAGGACAGGGAGAGGTGGCCCAGTACTTC
once	TRBV19	TRBJ2-1	NA	CASTPTGDSYNEQFF	TGTGCCAGTACCCCGACGGGGGATTCCTACAATGAGCAGTTCTTC
few	TRBV20-1	TRBJ2-1	NA	CSASRSIFYEQFF	TGCAGTGCTAGCCGTTCAATATTTTATGAGCAGTTCTTC
few	TRBV4-2	TRBJ2-3	NA	CASSPPGGRGFGTDTQYF	TGTGCCAGCAGCCCCCCCGGGGGGCGAGGGTTCGGCACAGATACGCAGTATTTT
few	TRBV20-1	TRBJ1-5	NA	CSASSGYRRNSNQPQHF	TGCAGTGCTTCATCGGGGTACCGACGCAATAGCAATCAGCCCCAGCATTTT
few	TRBV7-8	TRBJ2-6	NA	CASRDKGPWTSGANVLTF	TGTGCCAGCAGAGACAAGGGACCTTGGACGTCTGGGGCCAACGTCCTGACTTTC
NA	TRBV5-1	TRBJ2-2	TRBD2	CASSLVLLAGAGGELFF	TGCGCCAGCAGCTTGGTTTTACTAGCGGGAGCCGGCGGGGAGCTGTTTTTT
few	TRBV20-1	TRBJ1-1	TRBD1	CSASRSEDRAVAFF	TGCAGTGCTAGCCGTTCTGAGGACAGGGCTGTGGCTTTCTTT
NA	TRBV9	TRBJ2-1	TRBD2	CASSVGGGAVSYNEQFF	TGTGCCAGCAGCGTAGGCGGGGGGGCCGTCTCCTACAATGAGCAGTTCTTC
NA	TRBV7-2	TRBJ2-1	NA	CASSLAGLQFF	TGTGCCAGCAGCTTAGCTGGGCTGCAGTTCTTC
few	TRBV18	TRBJ1-1	TRBD1	CASSTTGLTEAFF	TGTGCCAGCTCAACGACAGGGCTTACTGAAGCTTTCTTT
NA	TRBV20-1	TRBJ2-1	NA	CSARDLIGSSYNEQFF	TGCAGTGCTAGAGATCTTATCGGTAGCTCCTACAATGAGCAGTTCTTC
few	TRBV6-1	TRBJ1-2	NA	CASTTQRVYGYTF	TGTGCCAGCACGACGCAGAGAGTCTATGGCTACACCTTC
many	TRBV29-1	TRBJ1-2	NA	CSVVVGHYGYTF	TGCAGCGTTGTAGTCGGCCACTATGGCTACACCTTC
NA	TRBV27	TRBJ2-7	NA	CASSVTGSQYYEQYF	TGTGCCAGCAGTGTAACAGGGAGTCAGTACTACGAGCAGTACTTC
NA	TRBV10-3	TRBJ2-1	TRBD2	CAISGGVTWNEQFF	TGTGCCATCAGCGGGGGGGTGACCTGGAATGAGCAGTTCTTC
few	TRBV7-2	TRBJ2-2	NA	CASSPFAGTNTGELFF	TGTGCCAGCAGCCCCTTTGCGGGTACGAACACCGGGGAGCTGTTTTTT
NA	TRBV27	TRBJ2-2	NA	CAFGELFF	TGTGCCTTCGGAGAGCTGTTTTTT
once	TRBV20-1	TRBJ2-1	NA	CSSRGLAGSLEQFF	TGCAGTTCTAGGGGGCTAGCGGGTTCTCTTGAGCAGTTCTTC
NA	TRBV9	TRBJ2-2	NA	CASTHLTSPGELFF	TGTGCCAGCACCCACCTGACTAGTCCCGGGGAGCTGTTTTTT
NA	TRBV7-9	TRBJ2-7	NA	CASSLASVIEQYF	TGTGCCAGCAGCTTAGCCTCGGTAATCGAGCAGTACTTC
few	TRBV29-1	TRBJ2-7	TRBD1	CSVLGQGKVPYEQYF	TGCAGCGTACTCGGACAGGGGAAGGTCCCCTACGAGCAGTACTTC
NA	TRBV7-9	TRBJ2-1	TRBD2	CASSLIGLADYNEQFF	TGTGCCAGCAGCTTAATCGGTCTAGCGGACTACAATGAGCAGTTCTTC
many	TRBV11-2	TRBJ1-1	NA	CASSRDMNTEAFF	TGTGCCAGCAGCAGGGACATGAACACTGAAGCTTTCTTT
few	TRBV7-9	TRBJ2-1	TRBD1	CASTKQGVGDEQFF	TGTGCCAGCACCAAACAGGGGGTGGGAGATGAGCAGTTCTTC
few	TRBV5-1	TRBJ2-1	TRBD2	CASSFGRGGNNEQFF	TGCGCCAGCAGCTTTGGGCGCGGGGGGAACAATGAGCAGTTCTTC
few	TRBV25-1	TRBJ2-5	NA	CASFRGIQYF	TGTGCCAGCTTCCGGGGGATCCAGTACTTC
NA	TRBV18	TRBJ2-5	NA	CASSPPDEETQYF	TGTGCCAGCTCACCACCCGACGAAGAGACCCAGTACTTC
NA	TRBV5-1	TRBJ1-2	NA	CASRGAPTHNYGYTF	TGCGCCAGCAGAGGGGCCCCAACCCATAACTATGGCTACACCTTC
NA	TRBV7-7	TRBJ2-3	TRBD2	CASSLVGGTDPSPQYF	TGTGCCAGCAGCTTAGTGGGGGGGACCGACCCGTCCCCGCAGTATTTT
NA	TRBV7-9	TRBJ2-3	TRBD2	CASSPPPGLANTDTQYF	TGTGCCAGCAGCCCTCCGCCCGGACTAGCGAACACAGATACGCAGTATTTT
few	TRBV11-2	TRBJ2-7	NA	CASSLSGRDEQYF	TGTGCCAGCAGCTTATCCGGGCGCGACGAGCAGTACTTC
few	TRBV7-9	TRBJ2-5	NA	CASSKRRDRETQYF	TGTGCCAGCAGCAAAAGGCGGGACAGAGAGACCCAGTACTTC
NA	TRBV6-6	TRBJ2-1	NA	CASISTTNNEQFF	TGTGCCAGCATTTCGACCACAAACAATGAGCAGTTCTTC
many	TRBV10-3	TRBJ2-7	NA	CAISESLSSHTYEQYF	TGTGCCATCAGTGAGTCGTTATCGAGCCACACCTACGAGCAGTACTTC
few	TRBV20-1	TRBJ2-1	TRBD2	CTSGTSLPEQFF	TGCACGTCCGGGACTAGCCTACCAGAGCAGTTCTTC
few	TRBV12-3/TRBV12-4	TRBJ2-1	TRBD2	CASREAGALHEQFF	TGTGCCAGCAGGGAAGCGGGAGCTCTTCATGAGCAGTTCTTC
few	TRBV12-3/TRBV12-4	TRBJ2-1	NA	CASRGTYSYNEQFF	TGTGCCAGTCGAGGGACGTACTCCTACAATGAGCAGTTCTTC
NA	TRBV12-3/TRBV12-4	TRBJ1-2	NA	CASSFPANYGYTF	TGTGCCAGCAGTTTTCCCGCTAACTATGGCTACACCTTC
NA	TRBV6-1	TRBJ2-1	TRBD2	CASSPDSGSVREQFF	TGTGCCAGCAGTCCCGATAGCGGGAGTGTTCGTGAGCAGTTCTTC
few	TRBV4-1	TRBJ1-3	NA	CASSGGPAGNTIYF	TGCGCCAGCAGCGGGGGGCCTGCAGGAAACACCATATATTTT
NA	TRBV7-8	TRBJ1-5	NA	CASSPPNQPQHF	TGTGCCAGCAGCCCTCCCAATCAGCCCCAGCATTTT
NA	TRBV10-3	TRBJ2-6	NA	CAISLGGANVLTF	TGTGCCATCAGCCTGGGCGGGGCCAACGTCCTGACTTTC
NA	TRBV20-1	TRBJ1-2	NA	CSAWRGNGYTF	TGCAGTGCTTGGAGGGGAAATGGCTACACCTTC
many	TRBV4-3	TRBJ2-1	NA	CASSQELGLSSYNEQFF	TGCGCCAGCAGCCAAGAGCTGGGGCTAAGCTCCTACAATGAGCAGTTCTTC
NA	TRBV6-5	TRBJ1-2	NA	CASSYSGPTNNYGYTF	TGTGCCAGCAGTTACTCGGGGCCCACCAATAACTATGGCTACACCTTC
NA	TRBV27	TRBJ2-4	NA	CASRPTGWPKNIQYF	TGTGCCAGCAGACCCACAGGGTGGCCCAAAAACATTCAGTACTTC